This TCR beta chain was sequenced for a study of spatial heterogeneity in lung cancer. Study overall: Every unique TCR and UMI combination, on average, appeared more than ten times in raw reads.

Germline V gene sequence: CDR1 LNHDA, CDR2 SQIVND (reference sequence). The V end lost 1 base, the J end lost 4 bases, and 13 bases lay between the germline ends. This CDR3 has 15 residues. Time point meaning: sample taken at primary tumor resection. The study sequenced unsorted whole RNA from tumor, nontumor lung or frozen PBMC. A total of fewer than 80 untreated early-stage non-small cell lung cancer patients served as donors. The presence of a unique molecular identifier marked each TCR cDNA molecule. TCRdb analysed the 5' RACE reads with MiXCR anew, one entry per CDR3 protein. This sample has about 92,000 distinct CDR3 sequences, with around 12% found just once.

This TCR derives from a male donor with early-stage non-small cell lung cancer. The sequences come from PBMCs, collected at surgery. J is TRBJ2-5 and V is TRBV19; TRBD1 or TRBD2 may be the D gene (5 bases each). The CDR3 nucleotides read TGTGCCAGTAGTATAGGCGGGCAGGGCGGAGAGACCCAGTACTTC. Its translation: CASSIGGQGGETQYF.